Below, 14 T cell receptor beta chains from the same sample are listed, as sequenced in a study of shared clonotypes between healthy human individuals. Sequencing used immunoSEQ multiplex PCR; TCRdb keeps in-frame clones, though not all of them. The sample has about 600,000 clones, around 97% seen once. Sequencing was done on a sample of naive CD4+ T cells sorted from blood. As for subset: CD45RA+ positively selected. Source of these receptors: a woman in her 30s in good health.

The chain employs TRBV5-1 and TRBJ2-7; D gene ambiguous. The germline V gene encodes CDR1 SGHRS and CDR2 YFSETQ. The CDR3 has 15 residues. V dropped 0 bases and J dropped 2 bases, with 12 bases sitting between them. The CDR3 bases are TGCGCCAGCAGCTTGGCCCAAGGGTTCCCCTACGAGCAGTACTTC. Translation: CASSLAQGFPYEQYF. Full variable domain (remainder filled in from reference TRBV5-1 and TRBJ2-7): KAGVTQTPRYLIKTRGQQVTLSCSPISGHRSVSWYQQTPGQGLQFLFEYFSETQRNKGNFPGRFSGRQFSNSRSEMNVSTLELGDSALYLCASSLAQGFPYEQYFGPGTRLTVT.

The chain employs TRBV13 and TRBJ1-5, with 9 bases lining up with TRBD1. V was pared by 3 bases and J by 4 bases, with 4 bases of the junction left unmatched. The CDR3 is 15 residues long. The V gene's germline CDR1 is PRHDT and CDR2 FYEKMQ (reference sequence). Here the CDR3 reads CASSLGQGTNQPQHF. In DNA, the CDR3 is TGTGCCAGCAGCTTGGGACAGGGCACTAATCAGCCCCAGCATTTT.

V usage is TRBV10-2 and J usage is TRBJ1-2, with D possibly being TRBD1 (6 bases). CDR1 WSHSY and CDR2 SAAADI come from the germline V gene. The CDR3 runs 15 residues. Trimming left V 1 base short and J 4 bases short, with 13 bases between. CDR3 loop: CASSELLGGIYGYTF. CDR3 nucleotides: TGCGCCAGCAGTGAGTTGTTAGGGGGGATCTATGGCTACACCTTC.

CDR3: CASPPRWTSGQSSYNEQFF. The CDR3 DNA reads TGTGCCAGCCCTCCCCGTTGGACTAGCGGGCAAAGCTCCTACAATGAGCAGTTCTTC. This chain uses TRBV7-9 with TRBJ2-1; 11 bases are a match to TRBD2. This CDR3 contains 19 residues. Trimming cost V 8 bases and J 0 bases; bases outside gene matches: 15. The V gene's germline CDR1 is SEHNR and CDR2 FQNEAQ (reference sequence). Drawing the rest from reference TRBV7-9 and TRBJ2-1, the complete variable domain is DTGVSQNPRHKITKRGQNVTFRCDPISEHNRLYWYRQTLGQGPEFLTYFQNEAQLEKSRLLSDRFSAERPKGSFSTLEIQRTEQGDSAMYLCASPPRWTSGQSSYNEQFFGPGTRLTVL.

V is TRBV5-1 and J is TRBJ1-2; 9 nucleotides line up with TRBD1. J gave up 4 bases and V 4 bases, and 20 bases lay outside the gene matches. The CDR3 extends over 19 amino acids. Looked up from germline, CDR1 is SGHRS and CDR2 is YFSETQ. Here the CDR3 DNA reads TGCGCCAGCAGCGATATTGCCGGCGGGATAAACAGGGGGCCCTATGGCTACACCTTC. Translating it yields CASSDIAGGINRGPYGYTF.

This clone was counted a single time. Different DNA sequences within this sample yield the same CDR3. The gene calls are TRBV5-1 and TRBJ2-1; D unresolved. The CDR3 covers 15 residues. CDR1 and CDR2 (germline): SGHRS, YFSETQ. Trimming shortened V by 0 bases and J by 0 bases, and 7 bases separated the two germline ends. CDR3 residues: CASSLVGSSYNEQFF. The CDR3 DNA follows: TGCGCCAGCAGCTTGGTAGGAAGCTCCTACAATGAGCAGTTCTTC.

The chain carries TRBV20-1 and TRBJ2-4; either TRBD1 or TRBD2 may supply D (5 bases each). The CDR3 extends over 10 amino acids. Germline assignment: CDR1 DFQATT and CDR2 SNEGSKA (reference sequence). Trimming shortened V by 6 bases and J by 8 bases, and 8 bases separated the two germline ends. The CDR3 loop is CSARGDIQYF. The CDR3, as DNA: TGCAGTGCAAGGGGAGACATTCAGTACTTC.

The J gene is TRBJ2-5, the V gene TRBV6-5; TRBD1 might be the D (5 bases). The DNA matches TRBJ2-7 better at its end, which makes the J call doubtful. The length of the CDR3 is 14 residues. Germline CDR1 and CDR2: MNHEY and SVGAGI. The CDR3 DNA reads as TGTGCCAGCAGCTACCCAGGGAAAGGCTACGAGCAGTACTTC. Amino acid sequence: CASSYPGKGYEQYF.

In regard to this clone: The same CDR3 also results from other DNA sequences found in this sample. The chain recombines TRBV28 with TRBJ1-2; 8 positions agree with TRBD1. V shed 6 bases and J 2 bases; nucleotides not matched to a gene: 2. The germline V gene has CDR1 MDHEN and CDR2 SYDVKM. The CDR3 has 13 amino acids. The CDR3 sequence: CASSRQGNYGYTF. In nucleotides, the CDR3 is TGTGCCAGCAGCCGACAGGGGAACTATGGCTACACCTTC.

This clone is a singleton in its sample. Different DNA sequences within this sample yield the same CDR3. The V and J genes are TRBV2 and TRBJ2-7, with 10 bases that match TRBD1. Per germline, CDR1 SNHLY and CDR2 FYNNEI. The CDR3 covers 12 residues. J lost 4 bases, V lost 8 bases, and 2 bases had no gene match. CDR3 amino acids: CASRDRGYEQYF. The DNA for the CDR3 is TGTGCCAGCCGGGACAGGGGTTACGAGCAGTACTTC.

The chain is built from TRBV6-5 and TRBJ2-1; D uncertain. The CDR3 loop spans 16 amino acids. The V end was cut by 4 bases, the J end by 0 bases, with 13 bases between. The germline CDR1 and CDR2 sequences are MNHEY and SVGAGI. The CDR3 loop is CASSSRILSSYNEQFF. CDR3 bases: TGTGCCAGCAGTTCCCGGATCCTGAGCTCCTACAATGAGCAGTTCTTC.

V gene TRBV5-1 combines with J gene TRBJ2-1, with 9 bases identical to TRBD2. Per the germline V gene, CDR1 is SGHRS and CDR2 is YFSETQ. The CDR3 has 15 residues. V shed 3 bases and J 1 base; nucleotides not matched to a gene: 2. CDR3 sequence reads: CASSSSGDSYNEQFF. The CDR3 DNA sequence: TGCGCCAGCAGCTCTAGCGGGGATTCCTACAATGAGCAGTTCTTC.

The chain uses TRBV5-1 and TRBJ1-2; D is possibly TRBD1 (6 bases). Deletions cut 4 bases from V and 6 bases from J, with 16 bases between. Germline V gene lookup returns CDR1 SGHRS and CDR2 YFSETQ. The CDR3 is 14 residues long. The chain's CDR3 is CASSPTTGADGYTF. CDR3 nucleotide sequence: TGCGCCAGCAGCCCAACGACAGGTGCGGATGGCTACACCTTC.

As for this clone: Other nucleotide sequences in the sample specify the same CDR3. The chain carries TRBV7-2 and TRBJ2-7; 10 bases are shared with TRBD2. Germline V gene lookup returns CDR1 SGHTA and CDR2 FQGNSA. J lost 3 bases, V lost 1 base, and 3 bases had no gene match. CDR3 length equals 15 residues. The CDR3 coding sequence is TGTGCCAGCAGCTTAGGGACTAGCGGTAGCTACGAGCAGTACTTC. Translating gives CASSLGTSGSYEQYF.